Listed below are T cell receptor beta chains from one sample, sequenced in a study of beta chain features in type 1 diabetes. Generated by immunoSEQ multiplex PCR, the TCRdb table keeps only in-frame clones and is missing some. This sample has 350,000 to 450,000 clones; approximately 15% occur once, and the top ten carry 0.019%. Sequencing was done on a sample of naive CD4+ T cells from blood. Receptor source: a woman aged 18-35 years in good health. Both conserved end residues are part of each CDR3. The order of the fields is clone size, D gene, J gene, V gene, CDR3 length, CDR3 DNA, CDR3 protein. D genes are given only for firm matches. Some rows mark clone size as missing; the rest say once, few, many or name a class of expanded clone.

clone size: few; D gene: -; J gene: TRBJ2-2; V gene: TRBV19; CDR3 length: 13; CDR3 DNA: TGTGCCAGTAACAAACAGGTTTCCGGGGAGCTGTTTTTT; CDR3 protein: CASNKQVSGELFF
clone size: -; D gene: -; J gene: TRBJ2-7; V gene: TRBV18; CDR3 length: 14; CDR3 DNA: TGTGCCAGCTCACCTCCAGGGTATACGGCCGAGCAGTACTTC; CDR3 protein: CASSPPGYTAEQYF
clone size: few; D gene: -; J gene: TRBJ2-3; V gene: TRBV29-1; CDR3 length: 13; CDR3 DNA: TGCAGCGTCCAAACGGCGGGCCCAGATACGCAGTATTTT; CDR3 protein: CSVQTAGPDTQYF
clone size: few; D gene: TRBD1; J gene: TRBJ2-1; V gene: TRBV6-1; CDR3 length: 15; CDR3 DNA: TGTGCCAGCAGTGAAGGGGACAGGGTGTACAATGAGCAGTTCTTC; CDR3 protein: CASSEGDRVYNEQFF
clone size: -; D gene: TRBD2; J gene: TRBJ2-3; V gene: TRBV9; CDR3 length: 17; CDR3 DNA: TGTGCCAGCAGCGTCGGGACTAGCGAGACCTTCACAGATACGCAGTATTTT; CDR3 protein: CASSVGTSETFTDTQYF
clone size: few; D gene: -; J gene: TRBJ2-3; V gene: TRBV30; CDR3 length: 16; CDR3 DNA: TGTGCCTGGAGGCCTGTGGGAGCCCGATTCGTAGATACGCAGTATTTT; CDR3 protein: CAWRPVGARFVDTQYF
clone size: -; D gene: -; J gene: TRBJ2-5; V gene: TRBV29-1; CDR3 length: 14; CDR3 DNA: TGCAGCGCCGGGCCAGTTGGGGGGCAAGAGACCCAGTACTTC; CDR3 protein: CSAGPVGGQETQYF
clone size: -; D gene: TRBD2; J gene: TRBJ2-1; V gene: TRBV30; CDR3 length: 15; CDR3 DNA: TGTGCCTGGAGAGAGGACCAGCGGGAGGGTAATGAGCAGTTCTTC; CDR3 protein: CAWREDQREGNEQFF
clone size: -; D gene: -; J gene: TRBJ2-1; V gene: TRBV2; CDR3 length: 15; CDR3 DNA: TGTGCCAGCAGTGAAGCGGTAATAGCCTACAATGAGCAGTTCTTC; CDR3 protein: CASSEAVIAYNEQFF
clone size: few; D gene: -; J gene: TRBJ2-7; V gene: TRBV7-9; CDR3 length: 12; CDR3 DNA: TGTGCCAGCACGCCCCCGGGCTACGAGCAGTACTTC; CDR3 protein: CASTPPGYEQYF
clone size: -; D gene: TRBD1; J gene: TRBJ2-1; V gene: TRBV19; CDR3 length: 14; CDR3 DNA: TGTGCCAGTAGTATAAGGGACAGGGGCAATGAGCAGTTCTTC; CDR3 protein: CASSIRDRGNEQFF
clone size: few; D gene: -; J gene: TRBJ2-7; V gene: TRBV7-8; CDR3 length: 14; CDR3 DNA: TGTGCCAGCAGCCAGGGACTTCACATCTACGAGCAGTACTTC; CDR3 protein: CASSQGLHIYEQYF
clone size: few; D gene: TRBD1; J gene: TRBJ2-1; V gene: TRBV11-1; CDR3 length: 15; CDR3 DNA: TGTGCCAGCAGCTTCGGGACAGGGGCTTACAATGAGCAGTTCTTC; CDR3 protein: CASSFGTGAYNEQFF
clone size: -; D gene: -; J gene: TRBJ1-2; V gene: TRBV7-9; CDR3 length: 14; CDR3 DNA: TGTGCCAGCAGCTTAGGTCAGGGCTTATGGGACTACACCTTC; CDR3 protein: CASSLGQGLWDYTF
clone size: -; D gene: TRBD2; J gene: TRBJ2-1; V gene: TRBV29-1; CDR3 length: 14; CDR3 DNA: TGCAGCGTTGATAGGCTAGCGGGCTACAATGAGCAGTTCTTC; CDR3 protein: CSVDRLAGYNEQFF
clone size: few; D gene: TRBD1; J gene: TRBJ1-1; V gene: TRBV18; CDR3 length: 17; CDR3 DNA: TGTGCCAGCTCACCCGATGGACAGGGGACACGGCACACTGAAGCTTTCTTT; CDR3 protein: CASSPDGQGTRHTEAFF
clone size: few; D gene: -; J gene: TRBJ2-3; V gene: TRBV11-3; CDR3 length: 12; CDR3 DNA: TGTGCCAGCAGCTTAGACAGAAATACGCAGTATTTT; CDR3 protein: CASSLDRNTQYF
clone size: few; D gene: TRBD2; J gene: TRBJ2-3; V gene: TRBV19; CDR3 length: 15; CDR3 DNA: TGTGCCAGTAGAGAACTAGCGGGAGATCTGGGTACGCAGTATTTT; CDR3 protein: CASRELAGDLGTQYF
clone size: -; D gene: -; J gene: TRBJ2-7; V gene: TRBV14; CDR3 length: 14; CDR3 DNA: TGTGCCAGCAGCCAACCGGGACTTCACTACGAGCAGTACTTC; CDR3 protein: CASSQPGLHYEQYF
clone size: few; D gene: -; J gene: TRBJ2-7; V gene: TRBV6-1; CDR3 length: 14; CDR3 DNA: TGTGCCAGCAGTGTATTAACAGAAGTCTACGAGCAGTACTTC; CDR3 protein: CASSVLTEVYEQYF
clone size: -; D gene: TRBD1; J gene: TRBJ1-5; V gene: TRBV4-2; CDR3 length: 15; CDR3 DNA: TGTGCCTCGAGGACAGGGGACAATAGCAATCAGCCCCAGCATTTT; CDR3 protein: CASRTGDNSNQPQHF
clone size: -; D gene: -; J gene: TRBJ2-7; V gene: TRBV7-2; CDR3 length: 13; CDR3 DNA: TGTGCCAGCAGCCCTAGGGGGAGCCACGAGCAGTACTTC; CDR3 protein: CASSPRGSHEQYF
clone size: -; D gene: -; J gene: TRBJ2-1; V gene: TRBV18; CDR3 length: 13; CDR3 DNA: TGTGCCAGCTCACCCCCCGGCGGCAATGAGCAGTTCTTC; CDR3 protein: CASSPPGGNEQFF
clone size: -; D gene: TRBD1; J gene: TRBJ2-7; V gene: TRBV7-9; CDR3 length: 15; CDR3 DNA: TGTGCCAGCAGCTCCACAGGGGGCGTTCCCTACGAGCAGTACTTC; CDR3 protein: CASSSTGGVPYEQYF
clone size: -; D gene: TRBD2; J gene: TRBJ2-7; V gene: TRBV7-9; CDR3 length: 15; CDR3 DNA: TGTGCCAGCAGCCCAAGGGCGGGAGTCTCCTACGAGCAGTACTTC; CDR3 protein: CASSPRAGVSYEQYF
clone size: few; D gene: -; J gene: TRBJ2-7; V gene: TRBV7-9; CDR3 length: 14; CDR3 DNA: TGTGCCAGCAGCTTTCAATCAGACTCCTACGAGCAGTACTTC; CDR3 protein: CASSFQSDSYEQYF
clone size: few; D gene: -; J gene: TRBJ2-4; V gene: TRBV7-9; CDR3 length: 14; CDR3 DNA: TGTGCCAGCAGCTTAGGGGGGACTAAAAACATTCAGTACTTC; CDR3 protein: CASSLGGTKNIQYF
clone size: -; D gene: -; J gene: TRBJ2-1; V gene: TRBV6-4; CDR3 length: 12; CDR3 DNA: TGTGCCAGCAGTGGACAGTACAATGAGCAGTTCTTC; CDR3 protein: CASSGQYNEQFF
clone size: -; D gene: TRBD2; J gene: TRBJ2-7; V gene: TRBV28; CDR3 length: 15; CDR3 DNA: TGTGCCAGCAGTTTTTTACGCGGGAGAACCTACGAGCAGTACTTC; CDR3 protein: CASSFLRGRTYEQYF
clone size: few; D gene: TRBD2; J gene: TRBJ2-3; V gene: TRBV5-6; CDR3 length: 17; CDR3 DNA: TGTGCCAGCAGCTTGGTAGCCGGGACTAGCCGCCCAGATACGCAGTATTTT; CDR3 protein: CASSLVAGTSRPDTQYF
clone size: few; D gene: TRBD2; J gene: TRBJ2-7; V gene: TRBV23-1; CDR3 length: 17; CDR3 DNA: TGCGCCAGCAAACGGCTTCCCAGCGGGACCACACCCTACGAGCAGTACTTC; CDR3 protein: CASKRLPSGTTPYEQYF
clone size: -; D gene: -; J gene: TRBJ2-7; V gene: TRBV7-9; CDR3 length: 14; CDR3 DNA: TGTGCCAGCAGCGTGCGGGACTCCTCCTACGAGCAGTACTTC; CDR3 protein: CASSVRDSSYEQYF
clone size: -; D gene: TRBD2; J gene: TRBJ2-7; V gene: TRBV7-9; CDR3 length: 14; CDR3 DNA: TGTGCCAGCAGCAACGTAGCGGGGGCCTACGAGCAGTACTTC; CDR3 protein: CASSNVAGAYEQYF
clone size: -; D gene: TRBD1; J gene: TRBJ1-2; V gene: TRBV9; CDR3 length: 11; CDR3 DNA: TGTGCCAGCAGCGCGGACAGGGGCTACACCTTC; CDR3 protein: CASSADRGYTF
clone size: -; D gene: TRBD2; J gene: TRBJ2-1; V gene: TRBV13; CDR3 length: 16; CDR3 DNA: TGTGCCAGCAGCTTACTGACTAGCGGGTCCTACAATGAGCAGTTCTTC; CDR3 protein: CASSLLTSGSYNEQFF
clone size: -; D gene: -; J gene: TRBJ2-5; V gene: TRBV14; CDR3 length: 18; CDR3 DNA: TGTGCCAGCAGCCAGACCTGGCCGGGTGTTGGGGAGCGAGAGACCCAGTACTTC; CDR3 protein: CASSQTWPGVGERETQYF
clone size: -; D gene: -; J gene: TRBJ2-2; V gene: TRBV9; CDR3 length: 14; CDR3 DNA: TGTGCCAGCAGCGTAGCTACCAACACCGGGGAGCTGTTTTTT; CDR3 protein: CASSVATNTGELFF
clone size: -; D gene: -; J gene: TRBJ1-1; V gene: TRBV7-3; CDR3 length: 13; CDR3 DNA: TGTGCCAGCAGCTTAACCTTAAACACTGAAGCTTTCTTT; CDR3 protein: CASSLTLNTEAFF
clone size: few; D gene: -; J gene: TRBJ2-3; V gene: TRBV5-6; CDR3 length: 16; CDR3 DNA: TGTGCCAGCAGAAGGGAGTGGGGATTTGGCACAGATACGCAGTATTTT; CDR3 protein: CASRREWGFGTDTQYF
clone size: -; D gene: TRBD2; J gene: TRBJ2-2; V gene: TRBV7-2; CDR3 length: 17; CDR3 DNA: TGTGCCAGCAGCTTAGACCCTTGGCGGGAGGTCACCGGGGAGCTGTTTTTT; CDR3 protein: CASSLDPWREVTGELFF
clone size: few; D gene: TRBD1; J gene: TRBJ2-5; V gene: TRBV7-7; CDR3 length: 16; CDR3 DNA: TGTGCCAGCAGCTTAGGGTGGACAGGTGGACAAGAGACCCAGTACTTC; CDR3 protein: CASSLGWTGGQETQYF
clone size: -; D gene: -; J gene: TRBJ2-2; V gene: TRBV9; CDR3 length: 16; CDR3 DNA: TGTGCCAGCAGCGTAGGAGGCGTCTGGAGGGCCGGGGAGCTGTTTTTT; CDR3 protein: CASSVGGVWRAGELFF
clone size: few; D gene: TRBD1; J gene: TRBJ1-2; V gene: TRBV9; CDR3 length: 15; CDR3 DNA: TGTGCCAGCAGCGCCGGGACAGCCCGAGCGGATGGCTACACCTTC; CDR3 protein: CASSAGTARADGYTF
clone size: -; D gene: TRBD2; J gene: TRBJ2-1; V gene: TRBV30; CDR3 length: 15; CDR3 DNA: TGTGCCTGGGATGGGCGCGGGAGCTCCTACAATGAGCAGTTCTTC; CDR3 protein: CAWDGRGSSYNEQFF
clone size: few; D gene: -; J gene: TRBJ1-2; V gene: TRBV5-4; CDR3 length: 12; CDR3 DNA: TGTGCCAGCAGCTTAGGAGATGATGGCTACACCTTC; CDR3 protein: CASSLGDDGYTF